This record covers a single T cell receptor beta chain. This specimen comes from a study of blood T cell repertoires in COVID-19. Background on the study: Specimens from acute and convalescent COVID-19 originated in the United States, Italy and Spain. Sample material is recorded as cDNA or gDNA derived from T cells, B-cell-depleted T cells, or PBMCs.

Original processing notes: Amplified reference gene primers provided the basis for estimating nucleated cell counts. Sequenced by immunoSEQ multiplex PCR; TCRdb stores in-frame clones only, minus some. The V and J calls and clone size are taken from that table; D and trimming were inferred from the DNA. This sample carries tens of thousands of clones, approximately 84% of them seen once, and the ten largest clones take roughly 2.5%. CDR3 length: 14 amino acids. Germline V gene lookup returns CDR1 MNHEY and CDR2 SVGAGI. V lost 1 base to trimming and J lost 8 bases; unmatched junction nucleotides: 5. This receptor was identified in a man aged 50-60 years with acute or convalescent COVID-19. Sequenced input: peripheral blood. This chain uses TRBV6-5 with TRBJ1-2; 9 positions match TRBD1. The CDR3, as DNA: TGTGCCAGCAGTTACTTCGACAGGGGGGGAGGCTACACCTTC. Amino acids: CASSYFDRGGGYTF.